Listed here are 25 T cell receptor beta chains from one sample, sequenced in a study of T cell responses to AZD1222 COVID-19 vaccine. Clones were sequenced by immunoSEQ multiplex PCR, and TCRdb holds only the in-frame ones, with some missing. Among 120,000 to 150,000 clones, approximately 89% were seen once, and the ten largest hold over 13%. Sequenced material: peripheral blood, taken on day 0 of AZD1222 vaccination. All receptors come from an adult in good health.

The chain carries TRBV19 and TRBJ2-7, with D perhaps TRBD2 (5 bases). The CDR3 is 15 residues long. Germline assignment: CDR1 LNHDA and CDR2 SQIVND (reference sequence). V dropped 5 bases and J dropped 3 bases, with 17 bases sitting between them. The CDR3, as DNA: TGTGCCAGTAGTGCCCCGAGGGCGCTCCTCTACGAGCAGTACTTC. This sequence encodes CASSAPRALLYEQYF.

The V and J genes are TRBV10-3 and TRBJ1-4, with 9 bases aligning to TRBD1. Unmatched junction bases numbered 4, after V lost 6 bases and J lost 5 bases. CDR3 length: 14 residues. The germline gives CDR1 ENHRY, CDR2 SYGVKD. The CDR3 reads CAISATGGNEKLFF. Written as DNA, the CDR3 is TGTGCCATCAGCGCGACAGGGGGAAATGAAAAACTGTTTTTT.

The chain carries TRBV6-5 and TRBJ1-1; D is unclear. Looked up from germline, CDR1 is MNHEY and CDR2 is SVGAGI. There are 12 residues in the CDR3. The V end was cut by 7 bases, the J end by 7 bases, with 13 bases between. This chain's CDR3 is CASTKPGIEAFF. CDR3 bases: TGTGCCAGCACCAAGCCGGGGATTGAAGCTTTCTTT.

The chain couples TRBV5-1 to TRBJ1-3; D may be TRBD1 (6 bases). V was shortened by 0 bases and J by 0 bases, with 10 bases between the two germline ends. CDR1 and CDR2 from the germline V gene are SGHRS and YFSETQ. CDR3 size: 16 residues. The DNA of the CDR3 is TGCGCCAGCAGCTTGGACAGGGCGAACTCTGGAAACACCATATATTTT. This encodes CASSLDRANSGNTIYF.

The chain combines TRBV19 with TRBJ2-1, with 10 bases that match TRBD1. V lost 6 bases and J lost 4; bases outside the gene matches: 6. Germline V gene sequence: CDR1 LNHDA, CDR2 SQIVND (reference sequence). The length of the CDR3 is 15 residues. In DNA form, the CDR3 reads TGTGCCAGTAGGTCCGGGACAGGGGTTTACAATGAGCAGTTCTTC. It translates to CASRSGTGVYNEQFF.

This chain joins TRBV18 and TRBJ2-5; D is ambiguous. Germline CDR1 and CDR2: KGHSH and LQKENI. V was pared by 4 bases and J by 4 bases, with 4 bases between. There are 11 residues in the CDR3. In DNA form, the CDR3 reads TGTGCCAGCTCACTCCTAGAGACCCAGTACTTC. Amino acid sequence: CASSLLETQYF.

The rearrangement links TRBV4-1 to TRBJ2-2; 9 bases agree with TRBD2. V was pared by 4 bases and J by 4 bases, with 4 bases of the junction left unmatched. This CDR3 has 15 amino acids. The germline gives CDR1 MGHRA, CDR2 YSYEKL. The CDR3 reads CASSLAGGPTGELFF. Written as DNA, the CDR3 is TGCGCCAGCAGCCTTGCGGGGGGGCCCACCGGGGAGCTGTTTTTT.

This rearrangement joins TRBV27 to TRBJ2-7, with 8 bases aligning to TRBD1. Trimming removed 5 bases from V and 2 bases from J; junction bases left unmatched: 11. This CDR3 has 16 residues. Germline V gives CDR1 MNHEY, CDR2 SMNVEV (reference sequence). The CDR3 sequence: CASSLNPTGGAYEQYF. CDR3 DNA sequence: TGTGCCAGCAGTCTAAACCCTACAGGGGGTGCCTACGAGCAGTACTTC.

The rearrangement links TRBV11-2 to TRBJ1-3; D gene ambiguous. CDR3 size: 13 residues. The V and J ends lost 6 bases and 1 base respectively, with 7 bases between them. Germline assignment: CDR1 SGHAT and CDR2 FQNNGV. CDR3 DNA: TGTGCCAGCAGGCAAACTTCTGGAAACACCATATATTTT. This codes for CASRQTSGNTIYF.

In its sample, this clone was seen once. The V call is TRBV18, the J call TRBJ1-1, with D perhaps matching TRBD1 (6 bases). Germline CDR1 reads KGHSH; CDR2 reads LQKENI. This CDR3 contains 13 residues. The V end was cut by 6 bases, the J end by 1 base, with 9 bases between. The CDR3 loop is CASSSGQNTEAFF. Here the CDR3 DNA reads TGTGCCAGCTCCTCGGGACAGAACACTGAAGCTTTCTTT.

This clone was seen a few times. V gene TRBV5-8 combines with J gene TRBJ1-1, with 8 bases fitting TRBD1. The germline V gene encodes CDR1 SGHTS and CDR2 YDEGEE. The CDR3 has 14 residues. The junction had 7 bases not matched to a gene; V was cut back by 5 bases and J by 4 bases. In nucleotides, the CDR3 is TGTGCCAGCAGTTCAGGGGGCGGGAGCACTGAAGCTTTCTTT. This encodes CASSSGGGSTEAFF.

This sequence joins TRBV28 and TRBJ1-4; D uncertain. The V end was cut by 4 bases, the J end by 8 bases, with 17 bases between. CDR3 size: 15 residues. CDR1 and CDR2 (germline): MDHEN, SYDVKM. This chain's CDR3 is CASSWPGGIGEKLFF. The CDR3, as DNA: TGTGCCAGCAGTTGGCCGGGTGGAATCGGAGAAAAACTGTTTTTT.

There are a few counts of this clone. This chain joins TRBV4-1 and TRBJ1-3; 12 bases match TRBD1. Germline loops: CDR1 MGHRA, CDR2 YSYEKL. This CDR3 is 21 amino acids long. J was trimmed by 0 bases and V by 2 bases; bases with no gene match: 14. CDR3 amino acids: CASSQRDRGREKPSSGNTIYF. In DNA form, the CDR3 reads TGCGCCAGCAGCCAAAGGGACAGGGGGCGTGAAAAGCCTTCCTCTGGAAACACCATATATTTT.

This rearrangement joins TRBV5-1 to TRBJ2-7; 10 positions match TRBD2. Germline trimming cut 4 bases from V and 4 bases from J; bases unmatched to any gene: 8. Germline CDR1 is SGHRS and CDR2 is YFSETQ. The CDR3 has 15 amino acids. CDR3 region: CASSAASGGSYEQYF. Here the CDR3 DNA reads TGCGCCAGCAGCGCCGCTAGCGGGGGCTCTTACGAGCAGTACTTC.

The genes are TRBV18 and TRBJ1-1; 11 bases are a match to TRBD1. The J segment lost 5 bases and the V segment lost 3 bases, leaving 11 bases of the junction unmatched. The CDR3 loop spans 17 amino acids. Germline CDR1 is KGHSH and CDR2 is LQKENI. The CDR3: CASSPLDRGPGETEAFF. Written as DNA, the CDR3 is TGTGCCAGCTCACCTCTGGACAGGGGGCCGGGGGAGACTGAAGCTTTCTTT.

This clone was recorded only once. J is TRBJ2-5 and V is TRBV4-1, with 7 bases that match TRBD1. The CDR3 consists of 15 residues. CDR1 is MGHRA, CDR2 YSYEKL, per germline. The J segment lost 0 bases and the V segment lost 5 bases, leaving 6 bases of the junction unmatched. The CDR3 is CASSSGTVDQETQYF. The CDR3 nucleotides read TGCGCCAGCAGCTCCGGGACAGTAGACCAAGAGACCCAGTACTTC.

The chain joins TRBV19 to TRBJ2-1, with TRBD2 identical over 12 bases. The junction had 5 bases not matched to a gene; V was cut back by 6 bases and J by 8 bases. The CDR3 consists of 14 residues. The germline gives CDR1 LNHDA, CDR2 SQIVND (reference sequence). The CDR3 nucleotides read TGTGCCAGTAGCCGGACTAGCGGGGATCATGAGCAGTTCTTC. Translated, it gives CASSRTSGDHEQFF. Variable domain in full (rest from reference TRBV19 and TRBJ2-1): DGGITQSPKYLFRKEGQNVTLSCEQNLNHDAMYWYRQDPGQGLRLIYYSQIVNDFQKGDIAEGYSVSREKKESFPLTVTSAQKNPTAFYLCASSRTSGDHEQFFGPGTRLTVL.

This chain connects TRBV10-3 to TRBJ2-2; D may correspond to TRBD1 or TRBD2 (6 bases each). This CDR3 region has 16 residues. Per the germline V gene, CDR1 is ENHRY and CDR2 is SYGVKD. V shed 6 bases and J shed 1 base, with 15 bases lying between them. CDR3 bases: TGTGCCATCAGCAAAGAGAAGGGGGGGAACACCGGGGAGCTGTTTTTT. It yields the protein CAISKEKGGNTGELFF.

This clone was detected a few times. This rearrangement joins TRBV28 to TRBJ1-2, with D possibly TRBD1 on 5 matching bases. Trimming pared 2 bases from V and 4 bases from J, leaving 20 bases between. CDR1 is MDHEN and CDR2 is SYDVKM in the germline V gene. The CDR3 extends over 17 amino acids. The CDR3 bases are TGTGCCAGCAGTTTAGGAGGGGCACTCACAGGAGGCTATGGCTACACCTTC. Amino acid sequence: CASSLGGALTGGYGYTF.

The chain is built from TRBV6-5 and TRBJ1-5; D possibly corresponds to TRBD1 (5 bases). The V gene lost 5 bases and the J gene lost 1 base, with 6 bases spanning the gap. This CDR3 contains 13 residues. Germline CDR1 is MNHEY and CDR2 is SVGAGI. The CDR3 coding sequence is TGTGCCAGCAGTAGGGACAGCAATCAGCCCCAGCATTTT. Translated, it gives CASSRDSNQPQHF.

The V and J genes are TRBV5-1 and TRBJ2-7, with 9 nucleotides matching TRBD1. Looked up from germline, CDR1 is SGHRS and CDR2 is YFSETQ. CDR3 length: 17 amino acids. The junction had 9 bases not matched to a gene; V was cut back by 0 bases and J by 2 bases. The CDR3 nucleotides are TGCGCCAGCAGCTTGGCCGGCCTCCGGGACAGGGCCTACGAGCAGTACTTC. It is translated as CASSLAGLRDRAYEQYF.

The chain joins TRBV3-1 (or the pseudogene TRBV3-2) to TRBJ1-2, with D perhaps TRBD1 (6 bases). Germline CDR1 reads LGHDT; CDR2 reads YNNKEL (reference sequence). The germline V and J ends were trimmed by 3 bases and 10 bases, with 15 bases remaining between them. The CDR3 runs to 13 residues. The CDR3 protein is CASSQGGKGDYTF. CDR3 coding DNA: TGTGCCAGCAGCCAGGGGGGAAAGGGGGACTACACCTTC.

This clone was observed a handful of times. The chain joins TRBV10-3 to TRBJ2-1, with unresolved D. Germline CDR1 ENHRY, CDR2 SYGVKD. This CDR3 comprises 15 residues. The V gene lost 6 bases and the J gene lost 8 bases, with 20 bases spanning the gap. As DNA, the CDR3 is TGTGCCATCAGGGAAAACACCCACCAGCTCTATGAGCAGTTCTTC. It encodes CAIRENTHQLYEQFF.

This chain links TRBV7-8 with TRBJ1-2; 7 bases are shared with TRBD1. The CDR3 runs to 16 residues. Germline trimming cut 0 bases from V and 2 bases from J; bases unmatched to any gene: 6. Germline loops: CDR1 SGHVS, CDR2 FQNEAQ. The CDR3 nucleotides read TGTGCCAGCAGCTTAGCCTCGGTAGGGGGCAACTATGGCTACACCTTC. This encodes CASSLASVGGNYGYTF. The whole variable domain, remainder taken from reference TRBV7-8 and TRBJ1-2, is GAGVSQSPRYKVAKRGQDVALRCDPISGHVSLFWYQQALGQGPEFLTYFQNEAQLDKSGLPSDRFFAERPEGSVSTLKIQRTQQEDSAVYLCASSLASVGGNYGYTFGSGTRLTVV.

The gene calls are TRBV28 and TRBJ2-3; tentative D call: TRBD2 (6 bases). The CDR3 sequence is 14 residues long. Trimming took off 7 bases at V and 2 bases at J, with 13 bases between the two ends. CDR1 is MDHEN and CDR2 is SYDVKM in the germline V gene. The CDR3 nucleotides read TGTGCCAGCAACGACGGGGGAATCACAGATACGCAGTATTTT. The encoded protein is CASNDGGITDTQYF.